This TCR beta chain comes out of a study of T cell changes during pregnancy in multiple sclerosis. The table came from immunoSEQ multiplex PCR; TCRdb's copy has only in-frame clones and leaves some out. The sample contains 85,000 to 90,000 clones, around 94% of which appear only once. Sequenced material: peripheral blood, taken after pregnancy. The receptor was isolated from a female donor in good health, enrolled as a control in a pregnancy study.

The CDR3 DNA follows: TGTGCCAGCAGCGGGGGGGGGATCCAGGCCTACTATGGCTACACCTTC. Amino acid sequence: CASSGGGIQAYYGYTF. This chain uses TRBV7-9 with TRBJ1-2; D might be TRBD1 (5 bases). CDR3 length equals 16 residues. Germline V lookup: CDR1 SEHNR, CDR2 FQNEAQ (reference sequence). V shed 5 bases and J shed 3 bases, with 19 bases lying between them.